Reported below is one T cell receptor beta chain. Trimming stripped 2 bases from V and 5 bases from J, with 10 bases between. Germline assignment: CDR1 MNHEY and CDR2 SMNVEV (reference sequence). The CDR3 runs 14 residues. The data were taken from a study of blood T cell repertoires in COVID-19. At the level of the study: The cDNA or gDNA used as material had been derived from T cells, B-cell-depleted T cells, or PBMCs.

Original processing methods: Amplification of reference gene primers was used by the study to estimate nucleated cell counts. Assay used: immunoSEQ multiplex PCR; TCRdb lists only in-frame clones, some missing. V and J calls and clone size are as listed in that table; D and trimming were resolved from the DNA. The data hold 30,000 to 40,000 clones, with roughly 84% observed a single time. This receptor was obtained from a man aged 55 to 69 with active COVID-19. The chain links TRBV27 to TRBJ1-5; D not resolved. Sequencing used peripheral blood. The CDR3 here is CASSLMGRDQPQHF. CDR3 sequence (DNA): TGTGCCAGCAGTTTAATGGGGAGGGATCAGCCCCAGCATTTT.